This T cell receptor (beta chain) was recorded in a study of immune heterogeneity within non-small cell lung tumors. The wider study: Several squamous cell carcinomas, around ten non-squamous carcinomas and 1 not otherwise specified made up the tumors. Study-level findings and limits: Each patient's tumor sites shared recurring identical dominant CDR3 beta clonotypes, and individual sites also carried their own high-frequency clones.

Template was bulk tumor genomic DNA, about 610 ng per sample. Several spatially distant biopsies were obtained per primary tumor intraoperatively. Patients with untreated, newly diagnosed non-small cell lung cancer underwent curative surgery. The CDR3 sequence is 13 residues long. Germline V CDR1 and CDR2: MNHNS, SASEGT. Amplification of TCR beta CDR3 was performed by multiplex PCR with 32 V and 13 J primers. MiXCR, run by TCRdb on the multiplex PCR reads, gives a single entry per CDR3 protein. The table has approximately 31,000 distinct CDR3 sequences, around 28% seen once. About this clonotype itself: Its antigen is currently unknown. Compared with germline, one end of the junction differs, possibly owing to a read error.

The chain carries TRBV6-1 and TRBJ2-7; D ambiguous. This sequence originates from a middle-aged man with non-small cell lung cancer. The specimen sequenced was lung tumor tissue. This chain's CDR3 is CASSRQRNSWRIF. In DNA, the CDR3 is TGTGCCAGCAGCCGCCAGAGAAACAGCTGGAGAATCTTC.